Included here is one T cell receptor (beta chain) sequence, with context. The specificity of this receptor is unknown. Base-call qualities are not available, and no considerably larger clone is one nucleotide away. This sample was included in a study of CD8 T cells in Susac syndrome (dated by TCRdb to about 2019). In the study overall: Among the sequenced Susac syndrome patients, about 6 had clinically active disease and under 10 were in clinical remission. Susac syndrome patients were therapy-naive, on corticosteroids (some also receiving IVIg), or on IVIg alone at blood withdrawal. Whether CD8+ T cell activation and differentiation in Susac syndrome was antigen driven was tested using repertoire sequencing. Overall study results and their limits: The number of individuals in the TCR sequencing and HLA analysis was recognized as being relatively small. The CD4+ T cell repertoire of patients with Susac syndrome showed no detectable clonal expansion.

The CDR3 contains 12 residues, cysteine and phenylalanine counted. Only the CDR3 part of the read is kept: 36 bases, read in frame from the first base. The germline V gene supplies CDR1 SQVTM and CDR2 ANQGSEA. The trim is 4 bases for V and 7 bases for J, with a gap of 8 bases between the germline ends. Peripheral blood CD8+ and CD4+ T cells from healthy donors, Susac syndrome patients and multiple sclerosis patients were profiled by high-throughput TCR beta sequencing. The Susac syndrome patients fulfilled recently defined diagnostic criteria for either definite or probable disease. Bulk CD8+ and CD4+ T cells were purified by magnetic negative isolation, whereas CD8+ TEMRA cells were enriched by FACS. Blood was drawn into EDTA tubes, processed within 24 hours, and PBMCs were isolated by density gradient centrifugation. PBMCs intended for TCR sequencing were cryopreserved in liquid nitrogen and thawed later in a water bath at 37 degrees C. The sorted or isolated CD4+, CD8+ and CD8+ TEMRA cells reached a purity of at least 90%.

RNA was extracted using the RNeasy kit, and about 0.45 to 1 microgram was reverse transcribed with random hexamers. The immunoSEQ multiplex PCR assay, covering 54 Vbeta and 13 Jbeta segments, was used to amplify TCR beta CDR3 regions. To correct PCR amplification bias, a synthetic template baseline was used for both primer optimization and computational correction. As for how the authors treated the data: Reads were annotated to V, D and J genes per IMGT and analyzed with immunoSEQ Analyzer, keeping only productive sequences. To calculate clonality, Shannon entropy was normalized by log2 of the number of productive unique sequences and then subtracted from one. For each patient and control, public and private clones were evaluated within the 100 most prevalent clones. Clones were defined as Susac-specific if absent from the healthy and MS cohorts, from 1052 published viral clones and from other ImmuneACCESS disease sequences. Starting from the raw public reads, TCRdb applied fastp trimming at Q25, assembled clones with MiXCR and retained in-frame beta chains. Each record represents a unique CDR3 protein, reported with the most common genes and DNA among its rows. None of the V and J calls come from the authors' own analysis; TCRdb made them. The sample profile shows under 200,000 distinct CDR3 sequences; approximately 96% of them were found once. The top ten constitute 0.075% to 0.1% of the sample.

The sequence was obtained from a human donor with Susac syndrome. This chain is built from TRBV29-1 and TRBJ1-6; the D gene assignment is ambiguous. Material for sequencing was CD4+ T cells from PBMCs. Here the CDR3 is given as CSVGEGNSPLHF. The DNA reads TGCAGCGTTGGGGAGGGCAATTCACCCCTCCACTTT.